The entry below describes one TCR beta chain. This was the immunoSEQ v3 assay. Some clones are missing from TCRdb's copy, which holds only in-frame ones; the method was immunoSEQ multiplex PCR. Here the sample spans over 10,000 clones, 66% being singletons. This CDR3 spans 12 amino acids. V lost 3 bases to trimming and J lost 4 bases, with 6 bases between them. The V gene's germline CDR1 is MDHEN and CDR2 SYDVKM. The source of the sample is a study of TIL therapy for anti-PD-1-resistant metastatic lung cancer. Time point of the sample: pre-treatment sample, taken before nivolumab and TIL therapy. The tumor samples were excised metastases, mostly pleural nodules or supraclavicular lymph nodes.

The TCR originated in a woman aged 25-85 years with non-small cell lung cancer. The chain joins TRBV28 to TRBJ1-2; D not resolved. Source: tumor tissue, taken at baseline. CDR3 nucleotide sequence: TGTGCCAGCAGTTTTAGGCGCTATGGCTACACCTTC. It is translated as CASSFRRYGYTF.